Below, 8 T cell receptor beta chains from the same sample are listed, as sequenced in a study of T cells in Graves' hyperthyroidism and ophthalmopathy. TCR beta CDR3 regions were amplified from RNA. The HTBI primer set served for first-round RT-PCR of the TCR CDR3. TCRdb re-derived calls from the multiplex PCR reads in MiXCR, one entry per CDR3 protein. The data contain more than 550,000 distinct CDR3 sequences, 15% to 20% of them seen just once; the ten biggest clones take up around 15%. The source material was blood. The receptor source for this set is a man aged 45-65 years with Graves' hyperthyroidism.

V usage is TRBV6-1 and J usage is TRBJ2-3, with 7 bases that match TRBD1. Germline V lookup: CDR1 MNHNS, CDR2 SASEGT. The CDR3 contains 14 residues. Trimming cost V 2 bases and J 6 bases; bases outside gene matches: 5. CDR3 in DNA: TGTGCCAGCAGTGAACACAGGGGAGCCGATACGCAGTATTTT. The encoded protein is CASSEHRGADTQYF.

V usage is TRBV9 and J usage is TRBJ2-5; unclear D gene. The V end was cut by 3 bases, the J end by 3 bases, with 15 bases between. CDR1 and CDR2 (germline): SGDLS, YYNGEE. The CDR3 spans 15 residues. CDR3 DNA: TGTGCCAGCAGCGCTAACAACAGACTGGAAGAGACCCAGTACTTC. Translation gives CASSANNRLEETQYF.

This clonotype was detected many times. The V call is TRBV28, the J call TRBJ2-7, with a tentative D call TRBD1 (5 bases). Germline lookup yields CDR1 MDHEN and CDR2 SYDVKM. Deletions cut 7 bases from V and 2 bases from J, with 15 bases between. CDR3 length: 14 residues. CDR3 nucleotides: TGTGCCAGCAATTCCAGGACAAGGGCCTACGAGCAGTACTTC. This translates into CASNSRTRAYEQYF.

J is TRBJ2-7 and V is TRBV4-1; 8 bases agree with TRBD2. The CDR3 covers 14 residues. Germline lookup yields CDR1 MGHRA and CDR2 YSYEKL. Trimming removed 5 bases from V and 5 bases from J; junction bases left unmatched: 8. In DNA, the CDR3 is TGCGCCAGCAGCAGACAAAGCGGGAGCAACGAGCAGTACTTC. Encoded protein: CASSRQSGSNEQYF.

The CDR3 bases are TGTGCCAGCAGTACAGACCGGGAACACTATGGCTACACCTTC. Residues: CASSTDREHYGYTF. The J gene is TRBJ1-2, the V gene TRBV12-3 or TRBV12-4; D gene unclear. V was shortened by 5 bases and J by 3 bases, with 13 bases between the two germline ends. There are 14 residues in the CDR3.

This chain links TRBV18 with TRBJ2-2, with 7 bases identical to TRBD1. Germline assignment: CDR1 KGHSH and CDR2 LQKENI. V lost 6 bases, J lost 2 bases, and 9 bases stayed unmatched. CDR3 size: 16 residues. In nucleotides, the CDR3 is TGTGCCAGCTCGGACGGGACAGCTCTAAACACCGGGGAGCTGTTTTTT. This gives the protein CASSDGTALNTGELFF. Based on the CDR3 plus reference TRBV18 and TRBJ2-2, the full variable domain is NAGVMQNPRHLVRRRGQEARLRCSPMKGHSHVYWYRQLPEEGLKFMVYLQKENIIDESGMPKERFSAEFPKEGPSILRIQQVVRGDSAAYFCASSDGTALNTGELFFGEGSRLTVL.

This clonotype appeared many times. CDR3 sequence: CASSLDGISNQPQHF. DNA of the CDR3: TGTGCCAGCAGCCTGGACGGAATTAGCAATCAGCCCCAGCATTTT. This sequence joins TRBV12-3 or TRBV12-4 and TRBJ1-5; D gene unclear. The ends were cut back, 6 bases at V and 0 bases at J, with 12 bases in the middle. The CDR3 consists of 15 residues.

There are many counts of this clonotype. The J gene is TRBJ1-5, the V gene TRBV11-2; a weak D match, TRBD1 (5 bases). The V gene's germline CDR1 is SGHAT and CDR2 FQNNGV. The CDR3 extends over 15 amino acids. The V gene lost 4 bases and the J gene lost 6 bases, with 16 bases spanning the gap. The CDR3 DNA follows: TGTGCCAGCAGCTGGGGCAGGGAAGAGGGTCAGCCCCAGCATTTT. Its protein product is CASSWGREEGQPQHF.